These 15 T cell receptor beta chains were sequenced from one sample in a study of metastatic and nonmetastatic thyroid tumors. Every patient was untreated before thyroid surgery. TCRdb re-called clones from the PCR reads using MiXCR. Found here are around 41,000 clones, roughly 31% of them singletons; the top ten hold 9.9%. Sequences were obtained from blood. All receptors derive from a male donor with papillary thyroid cancer or a benign thyroid nodule (not recorded which). Some clones in this sample may be carry-over from other donors' samples.

This chain joins TRBV27 and TRBJ2-7; 10 bases line up with TRBD2. The germline CDR1 and CDR2 sequences are MNHEY and SMNVEV (reference sequence). The CDR3 length is 16 residues. With V trimmed by 6 bases and J by 7 bases, 15 bases remained unmatched. The CDR3 nucleotides are TGTGCCAGCAGCCCTCGCACCTGGCTAGCGGGAGAAGAGCAGTACTTC. This translates into CASSPRTWLAGEEQYF.

The rearrangement links TRBV19 to TRBJ1-6; D unresolved. The CDR3 covers 16 residues. V was clipped by 6 bases and J by 0 bases, with 12 bases between them. CDR1 and CDR2 (germline): LNHDA, SQIVND (reference sequence). Written as DNA, the CDR3 is TGTGCCAGTAGCCAGGACCGACGCTCCTATAATTCACCCCTCCACTTT. It encodes CASSQDRRSYNSPLHF.

Only a few counts were recorded for this clone. This sequence joins TRBV7-9 and TRBJ2-7, with unresolved D. V lost 4 bases and J 6 bases, leaving 10 bases between the germline ends. The CDR3 totals 12 residues. CDR1 and CDR2 from the germline V gene are SEHNR and FQNEAQ (reference sequence). CDR3 sequence: CASSSDTLEQYF. The CDR3 DNA follows: TGTGCCAGCAGCTCCGACACTCTCGAGCAGTACTTC.

Note on this clone: A junction end diverges from the germline sequence, so it may reflect a read error. V and J are TRBV2 and TRBJ2-1; possibly TRBD1 or TRBD2 for D (5 bases each). Germline V gene lookup returns CDR1 SNHLY and CDR2 FYNNEI. The length of the CDR3 is 13 residues. For the CDR3, the DNA is TGTGCCAACCTCCCGGGGACGACGAATGAGCAATTCTTC. Translation: CANLPGTTNEQFF. The entire variable domain, with the rest obtained from reference TRBV2 and TRBJ2-1, is as follows: EPEVTQTPSHQVTQMGQEVILRCVPISNHLYFYWYRQILGQKVEFLVSFYNNEISEKSEIFDDQFSVERPDGSNFTLKIRSTKLEDSAMYFCANLPGTTNEQFFGPGTRLTVL.

The table lists this clone with a few counts. It may be a read error: a sequence one base away is much more abundant. Likely a read error: the CDR3 ends without its conserved phenylalanine or tryptophan. This sample also contains other DNA sequences that code for the same CDR3. V is TRBV2 and J is TRBJ1-2; 7 bases are a match to TRBD1. Trimming cost V 9 bases and J 4 bases; bases outside gene matches: 11. The germline CDR1 and CDR2 sequences are SNHLY and FYNNEI. The CDR3 loop spans 14 amino acids. The DNA for the CDR3 is TGTGCCAGTAGACTAGGACAGGACATCTATGGCTACACCTCC. Translation gives CASRLGQDIYGYTS.

This clone has only one observation. The V gene is TRBV9, the J gene TRBJ2-3, with no clear D. The V gene lost 4 bases and the J gene lost 1 base, with 10 bases spanning the gap. The germline V gene has CDR1 SGDLS and CDR2 YYNGEE. This CDR3 has 14 amino acids. The CDR3 sequence is CASSPLEGTDTQYF. In DNA form, the CDR3 reads TGTGCCAGCAGCCCTTTAGAGGGCACAGATACGCAGTATTTT.

This clone was counted a few times. Compared with germline, one end of the junction differs, possibly owing to a read error. The chain employs TRBV6-9 and TRBJ2-4, with TRBD2 matching 11 bases. CDR1 MNHGY and CDR2 SVAAGI come from the germline V gene. The CDR3 loop spans 18 amino acids. CDR3 sequence reads: CATTFLAGGPLAKNIQYF. In nucleotides, the CDR3 is TGCGCCACCACATTCCTAGCGGGGGGACCATTAGCCAAGAACATTCAGTACTTC.

The chain is built from TRBV20-1 and TRBJ2-7, with 7 bases aligning to TRBD1. Germline CDR1 is DFQATT and CDR2 is SNEGSKA (reference sequence). V gave up 5 bases and J gave up 6 bases; unmatched junction bases: 10. The CDR3 has 13 residues. The DNA of the CDR3 is TGCAGTGCTCCCGGGGACAGACCCTCCGAGCAGTACTTC. The encoded protein is CSAPGDRPSEQYF.

This clone has only a few counts. The chain combines TRBV6-1 with TRBJ2-3, with 8 bases identical to TRBD1. V lost 8 bases to trimming and J lost 1 base; unmatched junction nucleotides: 8. The germline gives CDR1 MNHNS, CDR2 SASEGT. This CDR3 spans 15 amino acids. CDR3 bases: TGTGCCAGCTCCTTCCCGGGACAGGGCACAGATACGCAGTATTTT. Translating gives CASSFPGQGTDTQYF.

This clone was seen ten or more times. The rearrangement uses TRBV2 and TRBJ2-5; D uncertain. From germline, CDR1 is SNHLY and CDR2 FYNNEI. This CDR3 spans 14 amino acids. The germline V and J ends were trimmed by 4 bases and 0 bases, with 9 bases remaining between them. This CDR3 reads CASSGVENQETQYF. The CDR3, as DNA: TGTGCCAGCAGTGGTGTAGAGAACCAAGAGACCCAGTACTTC.

CDR3 coding DNA: TGTGCCAGCGGCTGGGGGGAGACCCAGTACTTC. Translation gives CASGWGETQYF. The chain uses TRBV25-1 and TRBJ2-5; D may be TRBD1 or TRBD2 (5 bases each). V lost 8 bases and J 5 bases, leaving 9 bases between the germline ends. The CDR3 length is 11 residues. Germline V gives CDR1 MGHDK, CDR2 SYGVNS.

This clone has a handful of counts. One end of the junction is discordant with germline, which a read error may explain. The chain links TRBV6-5 to TRBJ2-1; possible D gene TRBD2, 6 bases. The CDR3 loop spans 15 amino acids. The germline V gene has CDR1 MNHEY and CDR2 SVGAGI. Here the CDR3 DNA reads TGTGCCAGCGGTTACCTCTGGCGGGACCCTAGTGAGCATTTCTTC. Translating it yields CASGYLWRDPSEHFF.

Ten or more counts support this clone. The rearrangement links TRBV18 to TRBJ1-1; D gene ambiguous. V was pared by 6 bases and J by 4 bases, with 12 bases between. CDR1 is KGHSH, CDR2 LQKENI, per germline. The CDR3 sequence is 13 residues long. The CDR3 region is CASSPRWGTEAFF. As DNA, the CDR3 is TGTGCCAGCTCCCCTAGGTGGGGCACTGAAGCTTTCTTT.

This clone was seen repeatedly, ten times or more. Here the CDR3 reads CASSQRLAGGLPDTQYF. The CDR3 coding sequence is TGTGCCAGCAGCCAACGCCTAGCGGGAGGGTTGCCAGATACGCAGTATTTT. The genes are TRBV11-2 and TRBJ2-3, with TRBD2 matching 12 bases. Per germline, CDR1 SGHAT and CDR2 FQNNGV. V dropped 5 bases and J dropped 4; count of bases not matched to a gene: 10. The CDR3 runs 17 residues.

This clone was counted at least ten times. The chain's CDR3 is CASSPGGNPSGNTIYF. Written as DNA, the CDR3 is TGTGCCAGCAGCCCGGGAGGGAACCCCTCTGGAAACACCATATATTTT. The chain is built from TRBV5-4 and TRBJ1-3; D gene ambiguous. The V gene's germline CDR1 is SGHNT and CDR2 YYREEE (reference sequence). Trimming took off 4 bases at V and 0 bases at J, with 14 bases between the two ends. This CDR3 region has 16 residues.